The clone carrying this T cell receptor beta chain was recorded many times. Its target is unknown. These data are taken from a study of regulatory T cells in long-lasting Graves disease. The time point was: persistent/refractory GD, antithyroid drugs over 5 years with positive TRAb. The TCR library was made from RNA that had been extracted from PBMCs in TRIzol. Enrollment of patients was through an endocrinology department in Xi'an, China. This CDR3 contains 13 residues. The ends lost 5 bases at V and 5 bases at J; junction bases unmatched: 4. The germline gives CDR1 SGHNT, CDR2 YENEEA. Assembly of TCR beta libraries relied on iRepertoire HTBI primers together with Arm-PCR of CDR3 regions. In the authors' methods: Identification yielded around 64 TRBV and under 15 TRBJ segments across samples. Via MiXCR, TCRdb re-called the multiplex PCR reads, giving one row per CDR3 protein. In this record, the V and J calls reflect TCRdb's handling and not the investigators' own analysis. In the table there are about 470,000 distinct CDR3 sequences, around 20% of which are singletons.

The study's findings and limits: Persistent patients had a count of shared public clonotypes (approximately 3,000) that exceeded that of new patients (approximately 1,000).

This clonotype was sampled from a female donor with Graves disease. Specimen: peripheral blood mononuclear cells (PBMCs), collected when the disease was refractory, from a patient treated with antithyroid drugs. V gene TRBV11-3 combines with J gene TRBJ2-5, with TRBD2 matching 8 bases. CDR3 nucleotides: TGTGCCAGCAGCCTGACTAGCGAGGAGACCCAGTACTTC. Its protein product is CASSLTSEETQYF.